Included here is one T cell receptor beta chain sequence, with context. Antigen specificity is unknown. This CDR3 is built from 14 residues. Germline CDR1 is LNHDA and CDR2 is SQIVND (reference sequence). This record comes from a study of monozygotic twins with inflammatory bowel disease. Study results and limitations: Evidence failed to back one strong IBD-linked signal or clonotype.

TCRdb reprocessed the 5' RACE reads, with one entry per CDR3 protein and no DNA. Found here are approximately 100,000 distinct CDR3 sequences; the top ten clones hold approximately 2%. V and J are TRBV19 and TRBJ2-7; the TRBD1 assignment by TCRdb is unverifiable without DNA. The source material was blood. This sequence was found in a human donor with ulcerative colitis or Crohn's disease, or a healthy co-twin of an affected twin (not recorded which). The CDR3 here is CASNQPGQGNEQYF. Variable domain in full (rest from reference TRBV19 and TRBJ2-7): DGGITQSPKYLFRKEGQNVTLSCEQNLNHDAMYWYRQDPGQGLRLIYYSQIVNDFQKGDIAEGYSVSREKKESFPLTVTSAQKNPTAFYLCASNQPGQGNEQYFGPGTRLTVT.